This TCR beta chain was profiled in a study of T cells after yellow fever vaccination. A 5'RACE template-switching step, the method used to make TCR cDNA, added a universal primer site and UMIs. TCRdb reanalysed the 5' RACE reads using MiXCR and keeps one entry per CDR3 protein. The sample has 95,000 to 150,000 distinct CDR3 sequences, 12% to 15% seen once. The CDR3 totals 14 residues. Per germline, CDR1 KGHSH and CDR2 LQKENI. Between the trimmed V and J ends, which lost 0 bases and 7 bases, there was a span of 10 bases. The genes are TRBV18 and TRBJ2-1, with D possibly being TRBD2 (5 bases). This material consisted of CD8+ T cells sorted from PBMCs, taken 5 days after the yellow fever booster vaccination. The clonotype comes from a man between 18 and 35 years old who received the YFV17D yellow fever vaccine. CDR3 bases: TGTGCCAGCTCACCACCCCTCCGGGGTAATGAGCAGTTCTTC. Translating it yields CASSPPLRGNEQFF.